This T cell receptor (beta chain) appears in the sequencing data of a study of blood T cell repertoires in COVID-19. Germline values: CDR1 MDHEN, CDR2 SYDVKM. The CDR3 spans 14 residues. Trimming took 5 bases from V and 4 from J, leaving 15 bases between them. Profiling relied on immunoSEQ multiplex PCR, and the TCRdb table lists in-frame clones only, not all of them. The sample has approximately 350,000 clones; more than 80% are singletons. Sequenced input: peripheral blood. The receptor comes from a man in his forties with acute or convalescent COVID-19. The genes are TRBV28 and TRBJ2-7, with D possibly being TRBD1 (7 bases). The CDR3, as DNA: TGTGCCAGCAGTACCATGACAGGGAGGTACGAGCAGTACTTC. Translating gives CASSTMTGRYEQYF.